A single sample gave rise to the 27 T cell receptor beta chains below, sequenced in a study of glioma-infiltrating T cells. TCR alpha and beta CDR3 regions were amplified from RNA using iRepertoire nested multiplex PCR. TCRdb redid the calling of the multiplex PCR reads with MiXCR, one entry per CDR3 protein. The table records around 150,000 distinct CDR3 sequences, more than 35% of them present only once. Sequenced: glioma tissue, nonneoplastic brain tissue, or PBMCs (not recorded which). The receptors here all came from a human donor with low-grade glioma or glioblastoma, undergoing nonglioma brain surgery, or in good health (not recorded which).

This clonotype was observed once. The junction differs from germline at one of its ends, possibly a read error. The genes are TRBV6-1 and TRBJ2-5; 8 bases agree with TRBD2. The CDR3 has 15 residues. Germline V gene data show CDR1 as MNHNS and CDR2 as SASEGT. The CDR3 nucleotides are TGCGCCAGCAGTGATATAAGCGGGAGAATGGAGACCCAGTACTTC. Its translation is CASSDISGRMETQYF.

This sequence joins TRBV30 and TRBJ1-5; the D is unclear. V was clipped by 3 bases and J by 3 bases, with 15 bases between them. This CDR3 spans 15 amino acids. CDR1 is GTSNPN and CDR2 is SVGIG in the germline V gene (reference sequence). CDR3: CAWSSSTVSNQPQHF. DNA for the CDR3: TGTGCCTGGAGCTCTTCTACTGTCTCCAATCAGCCCCAGCATTTT.

The chain links TRBV11-1 to TRBJ2-5; 9 bases are a match to TRBD1. The CDR3 runs 16 residues. Trimming removed 4 bases from V and 0 bases from J; junction bases left unmatched: 6. CDR1 is SGHAT, CDR2 FQDESV, per germline (reference sequence). The CDR3 reads CASSSRQGEHQETQYF. The CDR3 region has the DNA TGTGCCAGCAGCTCTCGACAGGGGGAACACCAAGAGACCCAGTACTTC.

The chain employs TRBV4-3 and TRBJ1-2, with 7 bases matching TRBD1. Germline CDR1 is LGHNA and CDR2 is YSLEER. The ends lost 4 bases at V and 8 bases at J; junction bases unmatched: 7. This CDR3 has 13 residues. DNA of the CDR3: TGCGCCAGCAGCCTCTCAGGGGGGCAGGGCTACACCTTC. It encodes CASSLSGGQGYTF.

There are a few counts of this clonotype. The chain links TRBV10-3 to TRBJ1-6; TRBD1 aligns across 7 bases. This CDR3 has 13 residues. Losses at the gene ends were 4 bases for V and 8 bases for J; bases not matched to a gene: 2. CDR1 and CDR2 from the germline V gene are ENHRY and SYGVKD. CDR3 region: CAISGTGDSPLHF. The CDR3 DNA sequence: TGTGCCATCAGTGGGACAGGCGATTCACCCCTCCACTTT.

This clonotype was seen at least ten times. The V gene is TRBV6-2 or TRBV6-3, the J gene TRBJ2-1; D may match TRBD1 or TRBD2 (6 bases each). The CDR3 extends over 14 amino acids. The V and J ends lost 2 bases and 9 bases respectively, with 14 bases between them. Germline-derived CDR1 and CDR2 are MNHEY and SVGEGT. CDR3 coding DNA: TGTGCCAGCAGTTACCCGGGGGCGCAGTTTGAGCAGTTCTTC. It yields the protein CASSYPGAQFEQFF.

The gene calls are TRBV7-2 and TRBJ1-1, with D possibly TRBD1 on 6 matching bases. The CDR3 loop spans 13 amino acids. Trimming pared 5 bases from V and 6 bases from J, leaving 13 bases between. The V gene's germline CDR1 is SGHTA and CDR2 FQGNSA. CDR3 in amino acids: CASSPGTWAEAFF. The CDR3 DNA reads as TGTGCCAGCAGCCCCGGGACATGGGCTGAAGCTTTCTTT. The variable domain in full, completed from reference TRBV7-2 and TRBJ1-1, reads GAGVSQSPSNKVTEKGKDVELRCDPISGHTALYWYRQSLGQGLEFLIYFQGNSAPDKSGLPSDRFSAERTGGSVSTLTIQRTQQEDSAVYLCASSPGTWAEAFFGQGTRLTVV.

The J gene is TRBJ2-3, the V gene TRBV7-2; no reliable D call. The V gene's germline CDR1 is SGHTA and CDR2 FQGNSA. Trimming stripped 3 bases from V and 5 bases from J, with 12 bases between. This CDR3 region has 14 residues. The CDR3 nucleotides read TGTGCCAGCAGCTTCGACGGCGGCAAAGATACGCAGTATTTT. It specifies CASSFDGGKDTQYF.

The J gene is TRBJ2-3, the V gene TRBV6-2 or TRBV6-3; 10 bases agree with TRBD2. Germline V CDR1 and CDR2: MNHEY, SVGEGT. The CDR3 is 15 amino acids. Trimming cost V 10 bases and J 2 bases; bases outside gene matches: 9. CDR3 amino acids: CAIRIAGGDTDTQYF. Written as DNA, the CDR3 is TGTGCCATCAGAATAGCGGGAGGAGACACAGATACGCAGTATTTT.

A few counts support this clonotype. J is TRBJ2-3 and V is TRBV18; 8 positions match TRBD1. Germline values: CDR1 KGHSH, CDR2 LQKENI. After removal of 6 bases from V and 6 bases from J, the junction contained 5 bases not matched to a gene. The length of the CDR3 is 13 residues. The CDR3 DNA reads as TGTGCCAGCTCCCCGGGACAGGCGGATACGCAGTATTTT. Protein product: CASSPGQADTQYF.

This chain links TRBV7-2 with TRBJ2-7; perhaps TRBD1 as D (6 bases). There are 15 residues in the CDR3. V lost 0 bases, J lost 5 bases, and 14 bases lay in between. In germline, CDR1 is SGHTA, CDR2 FQGNSA. The CDR3 DNA is TGTGCCAGCAGCTTAGCGTTAACAGGGAGCCACGAGCAGTACTTC. Translation gives CASSLALTGSHEQYF.

This clonotype came up a few times. The chain has TRBV27 and TRBJ1-1; 10 bases are a match to TRBD1. The germline V gene has CDR1 MNHEY and CDR2 SMNVEV (reference sequence). V gave up 4 bases and J gave up 0 bases; unmatched junction bases: 2. The CDR3 contains 15 residues. DNA of the CDR3: TGTGCCAGCAGTTCCGGGACAGGGGTGAACACTGAAGCTTTCTTT. Its protein is CASSSGTGVNTEAFF.

This clonotype was detected once. Likely a read error: the CDR3 ends without its conserved phenylalanine or tryptophan. The CDR3 DNA follows: TGTGCCAGCAGTTATCGGGGGGCAACAAACAATGAGCAGTTCTTA. This sequence encodes CASSYRGATNNEQFL. The chain carries TRBV6-5 and TRBJ2-1, with D maybe TRBD2 (7 bases). The CDR3 has 15 residues. Germline CDR1 reads MNHEY; CDR2 reads SVGAGI. V shed 3 bases and J shed 5 bases, with 14 bases lying between them.

V usage is TRBV14 and J usage is TRBJ2-5; TRBD2 agrees at 7 bases. The V gene end was trimmed by 4 bases and the J gene end by 2 bases; junction bases not matched to a gene: 7. This CDR3 is built from 15 residues. The germline V gene encodes CDR1 SGHDN and CDR2 FVKESK. The CDR3 DNA follows: TGTGCCAGCAGCCCCCTAGGAGCGGGGCAAGAGACCCAGTACTTC. Translating gives CASSPLGAGQETQYF.

This sequence joins TRBV9 and TRBJ2-1; D remains unclear. Trimming removed 4 bases at V and 9 bases at J, with 14 bases between. The CDR3 has 13 amino acids. CDR1 SGDLS and CDR2 YYNGEE come from the germline V gene. CDR3 sequence: CASSSRQVGEQFF. The CDR3 nucleotides read TGTGCCAGCAGCTCCAGGCAGGTGGGTGAGCAGTTCTTC.

Concerning this clonotype: This may be a read error, as it is one base from a much larger clone. This rearrangement joins TRBV12-3 or TRBV12-4 to TRBJ2-5; tentative D call: TRBD1 (5 bases). V shed 4 bases and J shed 2 bases, with 11 bases lying between them. CDR3 length: 14 residues. The CDR3 DNA sequence: TGTGCCAGCAGTTCACAGGAGACTCAAGAGACCCAGTACTTC. It yields the protein CASSSQETQETQYF.

The V and J genes are TRBV6-1 and TRBJ2-4, with 8 positions matching TRBD2. The CDR3 length is 16 residues. Germline V gene data show CDR1 as MNHNS and CDR2 as SASEGT. The V and J ends lost 4 bases and 1 base, in that order; junction bases with no gene match: 6. CDR3 coding DNA: TGTGCCAGCAGTGGACTAGCGCCGAAGGCCAAAAACATTCAGTACTTC. This codes for CASSGLAPKAKNIQYF.

This chain connects TRBV2 to TRBJ1-2; D might be TRBD1 (6 bases). CDR1 and CDR2 (germline): SNHLY, FYNNEI. V was trimmed by 3 bases and J by 3 bases, leaving 14 bases between them. The CDR3 has 15 residues. Written as DNA, the CDR3 is TGTGCCAGCAGTGATTCCCCTACAGGGTACTATGGCTACACCTTC. Translated, it gives CASSDSPTGYYGYTF. The whole variable domain, remainder taken from reference TRBV2 and TRBJ1-2, is EPEVTQTPSHQVTQMGQEVILRCVPISNHLYFYWYRQILGQKVEFLVSFYNNEISEKSEIFDDQFSVERPDGSNFTLKIRSTKLEDSAMYFCASSDSPTGYYGYTFGSGTRLTVV.

This sequence joins TRBV20-1 and TRBJ2-2; unclear D gene. The CDR3 covers 12 residues. The ends were cut back, 4 bases at V and 3 bases at J, with 6 bases in the middle. Per germline, CDR1 DFQATT and CDR2 SNEGSKA (reference sequence). The CDR3 protein is CSAMTDTGELFF. The CDR3 DNA sequence: TGCAGTGCTATGACCGACACCGGGGAGCTGTTTTTT.

This clonotype was seen more than once but under ten times. The gene calls are TRBV6-1 and TRBJ1-1; weak D call: TRBD1 (5 bases). This CDR3 has 16 residues. The V end was cut by 4 bases, the J end by 0 bases, with 15 bases between. The germline V gene encodes CDR1 MNHNS and CDR2 SASEGT. The CDR3 is CASSGDRLVMNTEAFF. CDR3 DNA: TGTGCCAGCAGTGGGGACCGCCTCGTCATGAACACTGAAGCTTTCTTT.

This clonotype was picked up a small number of times. The CDR3 loop is CASSPSPGGASYEQYF. The CDR3, as DNA: TGTGCCAGCAGCCCGAGCCCTGGCGGGGCCTCCTACGAGCAGTACTTC. The chain couples TRBV7-2 to TRBJ2-7, with D perhaps matching TRBD2 (6 bases). The CDR3 spans 16 residues. V was trimmed by 5 bases and J by 0 bases, leaving 17 bases between them. The germline gives CDR1 SGHTA, CDR2 FQGNSA.

This clonotype has only a few counts. The CDR3 nucleotides read TGCAGCGCCAAGGGGTTCATGAACACTGAAGCTTTCTTT. Translation gives CSAKGFMNTEAFF. V usage is TRBV29-1 and J usage is TRBJ1-1; D is perhaps TRBD1 (5 bases). This CDR3 is built from 13 residues. V gave up 7 bases and J gave up 0 bases, with 12 bases separating them. Germline V gene lookup returns CDR1 SQVTM and CDR2 ANQGSEA.

This sequence joins TRBV20-1 and TRBJ2-1, with TRBD2 matching 13 bases. Losses at the gene ends were 6 bases for V and 7 bases for J; bases not matched to a gene: 6. The CDR3 extends over 14 amino acids. From germline, CDR1 is DFQATT and CDR2 SNEGSKA (reference sequence). The chain's CDR3 is CSAWTSGRGNEQFF. The CDR3 coding sequence is TGCAGTGCGTGGACTAGCGGGAGAGGAAATGAGCAGTTCTTC.

Details on this clonotype: This could be a read error, since a much larger clone is one nucleotide away. The chain has TRBV11-1 and TRBJ2-3, with D possibly being TRBD1 (6 bases). Germline V gene sequence: CDR1 SGHAT, CDR2 FQDESV (reference sequence). CDR3 length: 15 residues. The CDR3 DNA reads as TGCGCCAGCAGCCAAGAAAAGAGGGACACAGATAGGCAGTATTTT. Translating it yields CASSQEKRDTDRQYF.

Notes on this clonotype: A read error may explain this, as a much larger clone is one base away. Here the CDR3 DNA reads TGTGCCAGCAGCTTAGATCCCAACTATGGCTACATCTTC. This gives the protein CASSLDPNYGYIF. The chain uses TRBV7-9 and TRBJ1-2; no firm D call. The germline gives CDR1 SEHNR, CDR2 FQNEAQ (reference sequence). The CDR3 consists of 13 residues.

J is TRBJ1-1 and V is TRBV6-1; D unclear. Trimming took off 9 bases at V and 3 bases at J, with 23 bases between the two ends. The germline V gene encodes CDR1 MNHNS and CDR2 SASEGT. The CDR3 spans 16 residues. CDR3 sequence reads: CASKEQYSERDTEAFF. For the CDR3, the DNA is TGTGCCAGTAAAGAACAATACAGTGAACGGGACACTGAAGCTTTCTTT.

This clonotype has just a few counts. The V gene is TRBV2, the J gene TRBJ2-3, with D unresolved. The CDR3 has 15 residues. The germline V and J ends were trimmed by 1 base and 0 bases, with 8 bases remaining between them. Germline lookup yields CDR1 SNHLY and CDR2 FYNNEI. The CDR3 spells CASSEDSSSTDTQYF. The CDR3, as DNA: TGTGCCAGCAGTGAAGATAGTTCTAGCACAGATACGCAGTATTTT. Full variable domain (rest looked up from reference TRBV2 and TRBJ2-3): EPEVTQTPSHQVTQMGQEVILRCVPISNHLYFYWYRQILGQKVEFLVSFYNNEISEKSEIFDDQFSVERPDGSNFTLKIRSTKLEDSAMYFCASSEDSSSTDTQYFGPGTRLTVL.